The rows below give T cell receptor beta chains drawn from one sample of a study of cytomegalovirus exposure and HLA in healthy donors. The repertoire was sequenced with immunoSEQ multiplex PCR; TCRdb's copy has only in-frame clones and lacks some. The profile covers roughly 170,000 clones, with 80% to 90% appearing a single time and approximately 0.78% taken by the ten largest. The sequenced sample consisted of PBMCs. These receptors were obtained from a woman aged 18-29 years in good health and CMV-seronegative. Both conserved end residues are part of each CDR3. A D gene is named only where the DNA matches it firmly. Clone size, where shown, is once, few, many, or a class for clones that have expanded.

. | TRBJ1-2 | . | TRBV18 | TGTGCCAGCTCCCCTCGCTATGGCTACACCTTC | CASSPRYGYTF
. | TRBJ2-7 | . | TRBV7-9 | TGTGCCAGCAGCAGAGGGGGGGGCTACGAGCAGTACTTC | CASSRGGGYEQYF
TRBD2 | TRBJ2-2 | . | TRBV6-1 | TGTGCCAGCAGTGAAACCCGGGCTAGCGGGAGGGACACCGGGGAGCTGTTTTTT | CASSETRASGRDTGELFF
TRBD2 | TRBJ2-7 | . | TRBV5-4 | TGTGCCAGCAGGAAAGGACTAGCGGGAGACACTCACTACGAGCAGTACTTC | CASRKGLAGDTHYEQYF
. | TRBJ2-2 | . | TRBV2 | TGTGCCAGCAGAACCACAGGGTTGCACACCGGGGAGCTGTTTTTT | CASRTTGLHTGELFF
. | TRBJ2-7 | few | TRBV7-3 | TGTGCCAGCAGCTTAGAAACCCTTTCTACCGAGCAGTACTTC | CASSLETLSTEQYF
TRBD1 | TRBJ1-1 | . | TRBV6-6 | TGTGCCAGCATATACAACCCCCAGGGGGCGGACACTGAAGCTTTCTTT | CASIYNPQGADTEAFF
TRBD2 | TRBJ2-1 | . | TRBV19 | TGTGCCACCATGCTAGCGGGAGGGTACAATGAGCAGTTCTTC | CATMLAGGYNEQFF
. | TRBJ2-6 | . | TRBV10-1 | TGCGCCAGCAGTGGGCAGGCTAGGGGTCCCGGGGCCAACGTCCTGACTTTC | CASSGQARGPGANVLTF
. | TRBJ2-1 | . | TRBV5-4 | TGTGCCAGCGCCGGGAGTAGCGATGAGCAGTTCTTC | CASAGSSDEQFF
TRBD1 | TRBJ1-5 | . | TRBV19 | TGTGCCAGTAGCGGGACAGGGGAGGACAATCAGCCCCAGCATTTT | CASSGTGEDNQPQHF
. | TRBJ2-2 | once | TRBV5-1 | TGCGCCAGCACCGCTTTTACCTCAGGGGCGAACACCGGGGAGCTGTTTTTT | CASTAFTSGANTGELFF
. | TRBJ2-4 | . | TRBV19 | TGTGCCAGTAGTATAGATTTAGGGGGAAAAAACATTCAGTACTTC | CASSIDLGGKNIQYF
TRBD2 | TRBJ2-7 | . | TRBV28 | TGTGCCAGCAAGTTAGCGGGAGGGGGGCCCCACGAGCAGTACTTC | CASKLAGGGPHEQYF